The 4 T cell receptor beta chains given below trace back to one sample, sequenced in a study of T cell responses to AZD1222 COVID-19 vaccine. The table came from immunoSEQ multiplex PCR; TCRdb's copy has only in-frame clones and leaves some out. The sample lists about 110,000 clones; approximately 90% were seen once. The sequencing here drew on peripheral blood, taken on day 0 of AZD1222 vaccination. The receptor set was obtained from an adult in good health.

As DNA, the CDR3 is TGTGCCAGCACCCTAAAGCAGGGGGTGACTAGAGGCTACACCTTC. This translates into CASTLKQGVTRGYTF. This chain joins TRBV5-4 and TRBJ1-2; 7 bases map to TRBD1. This CDR3 is built from 15 residues. Germline CDR1 reads SGHNT; CDR2 reads YYREEE (reference sequence). V was pared by 6 bases and J by 8 bases, with 16 bases of the junction left unmatched.

V usage is TRBV3-1 (or the pseudogene TRBV3-2) and J usage is TRBJ2-3; 7 nucleotides match TRBD2. Trimming removed 1 base from V and 4 bases from J; junction bases left unmatched: 17. The CDR3 runs 19 residues. Germline values: CDR1 LGHDT, CDR2 YNNKEL (reference sequence). The CDR3: CASSQGRGKGRARPDTQYF. CDR3 DNA: TGTGCCAGCAGCCAAGGCCGGGGGAAGGGGAGGGCTCGGCCAGATACGCAGTATTTT.

The rearrangement uses TRBV19 and TRBJ1-5, with D perhaps TRBD1 (5 bases). Trimming cost V 3 bases and J 0 bases, with 6 bases left between them. CDR3 length: 14 residues. Germline CDR1 and CDR2: LNHDA and SQIVND (reference sequence). The CDR3 sequence is CASSIQGSNQPQHF. The CDR3 bases are TGTGCCAGTAGTATCCAGGGTAGCAATCAGCCCCAGCATTTT.

This chain uses TRBV4-1 with TRBJ2-3, with no clear D. The germline V gene has CDR1 MGHRA and CDR2 YSYEKL. The V gene lost 0 bases and the J gene lost 7 bases, with 8 bases spanning the gap. The CDR3 spans 13 residues. CDR3 sequence: CASSQEYGNTQYF. The CDR3 nucleotides read TGCGCCAGCAGCCAAGAGTATGGAAATACGCAGTATTTT.